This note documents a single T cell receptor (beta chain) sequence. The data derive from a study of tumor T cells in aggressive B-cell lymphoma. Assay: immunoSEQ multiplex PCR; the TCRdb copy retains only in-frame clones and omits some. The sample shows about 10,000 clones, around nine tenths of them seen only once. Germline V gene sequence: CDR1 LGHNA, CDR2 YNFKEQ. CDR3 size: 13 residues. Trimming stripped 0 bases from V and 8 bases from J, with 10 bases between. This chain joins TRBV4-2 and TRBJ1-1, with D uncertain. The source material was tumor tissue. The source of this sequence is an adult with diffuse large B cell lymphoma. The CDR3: CASSQDGPGEAFF. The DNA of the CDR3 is TGTGCCAGCAGCCAAGATGGGCCCGGAGAAGCTTTCTTT.